This TCR beta chain was documented in a study of read filtering for tumor transcriptome and immune sequencing. Turning to the study itself: Whole-transcriptome libraries were prepared after DNase treatment. Per sample, TCR-region reads ranged about 4.05 to 11 million by IR-seq, about 80 to 1,400 by RNA-seq.

General study results and limits: IR-seq and RNA-seq agreed better without single-read clonotypes.

This CDR3 has 13 amino acids. The germline gives CDR1 MNHEY, CDR2 SVGAGI. Between the trimmed V and J ends, which lost 2 bases and 4 bases, there was a span of 7 bases. The library was built from around 380 ng RNA with molecular barcoded adaptors for alpha/delta and beta/gamma chains. TCRdb itself ran the reads through MiXCR, one entry per CDR3 protein. Of about 35,000 distinct CDR3 sequences in the sample, around 15% were seen once. This clonotype was detected many times. Its antigen is undetermined. This clonotype was sampled from a donor at least 40 years old with multiple myeloma. Source material: a population of CD138-negative cells sorted from bone marrow. The gene calls are TRBV6-5 and TRBJ2-3; tentative D call: TRBD1 (5 bases). CDR3 amino acids: CASSYGQADTQYF. The CDR3 DNA reads TGTGCCAGCAGTTACGGACAAGCAGATACGCAGTATTTT.